One sample yielded the 19 T cell receptor beta chains listed below, sequenced in a study of shared clonotypes between healthy human individuals (dated by TCRdb to the early 2020s). Receptor libraries were prepared by the immunoSEQ multiplex PCR assay. TCRdb limited this immuneACCESS table to in-frame rearrangements with V and J called. A share of clones is missing; checked studies link under half to unresolved V genes, and the rest is unexplained. This sample lists millions of clones; just over 90% were detected once. Around 0.15% of the sample rests with the top ten. Specimen: naive CD4+ T cells sorted from blood. The cell subset or site label, as the study defines it: CD45RA+ positively selected. These receptors all stem from a man between 18 and 29 years old in good health.

This clone was recorded once. The chain has TRBV7-2 and TRBJ2-1; D gene ambiguous. The CDR3 consists of 13 residues. Germline lookup yields CDR1 SGHTA and CDR2 FQGNSA. Trimming stripped 2 bases from V and 6 bases from J, with 8 bases between. CDR3 nucleotide sequence: TGTGCCAGCAGCTTACCAGAGGCCAATGAGCAGTTCTTC. Encoded protein: CASSLPEANEQFF.

The chain has TRBV6-4 and TRBJ2-7; D possibly uses TRBD1 or TRBD2 (5 bases each). Germline V CDR1 and CDR2: MRHNA, SNTAGT. This CDR3 has 16 residues. V was cut by 6 bases and J by 2 bases, with 20 bases left in between. The CDR3 loop reads CASSKYPGTGTYEQYF. In DNA, the CDR3 is TGTGCCAGCAGCAAATACCCCGGGACGGGTACCTACGAGCAGTACTTC.

V gene TRBV19 combines with J gene TRBJ2-3; 11 bases fit TRBD2. CDR3 length: 17 residues. The V gene end was trimmed by 4 bases and the J gene end by 2 bases; junction bases not matched to a gene: 8. Germline values: CDR1 LNHDA, CDR2 SQIVND (reference sequence). CDR3 region: CASSTGLAGPNTDTQYF. The CDR3 coding sequence is TGTGCCAGTAGTACAGGACTAGCGGGCCCTAACACAGATACGCAGTATTTT.

V and J are TRBV2 and TRBJ2-7; D gene uncertain. The V end lost 7 bases, the J end lost 3 bases, and 7 bases lay between the germline ends. CDR1 and CDR2 from the germline V gene are SNHLY and FYNNEI. This CDR3 has 11 residues. Here the CDR3 reads CASKDNYEQYF. The CDR3 nucleotides are TGTGCCAGCAAGGATAACTACGAGCAGTACTTC.

V usage is TRBV7-9 and J usage is TRBJ1-2; D call uncertain. Deletions cut 5 bases from V and 4 bases from J, with 11 bases between. The germline CDR1 and CDR2 sequences are SEHNR and FQNEAQ (reference sequence). This CDR3 contains 13 residues. The CDR3 DNA sequence: TGTGCCAGCAGCCTGGATCTAATCTATGGCTACACCTTC. This codes for CASSLDLIYGYTF.

The rearrangement uses TRBV27 and TRBJ2-3; D may be TRBD2 (6 bases). V gave up 6 bases and J gave up 7 bases, with 14 bases separating them. The CDR3 consists of 13 residues. Germline loops: CDR1 MNHEY, CDR2 SMNVEV (reference sequence). The CDR3 coding sequence is TGTGCCAGCAGAACAACCGGGAGCCATACGCAGTATTTT. Its protein product is CASRTTGSHTQYF.

V and J are TRBV11-2 and TRBJ2-7; maybe TRBD2 (5 bases). Germline-derived CDR1 and CDR2 are SGHAT and FQNNGV. V lost 3 bases and J 3 bases, leaving 15 bases between the germline ends. The CDR3 has 15 amino acids. The CDR3 bases are TGTGCCAGCAGCTTCGGCGGGCTCGGAGGCTACGAGCAGTACTTC. It codes for CASSFGGLGGYEQYF.

The rearrangement uses TRBV6-5 and TRBJ2-7; 8 positions match TRBD1. CDR1 is MNHEY and CDR2 is SVGAGI in the germline V gene. The CDR3 covers 16 residues. After removal of 4 bases from V and 4 bases from J, the junction contained 12 bases not matched to a gene. The CDR3 DNA is TGTGCCAGCAGTTCAGGGGGTCTGGACAGGGCATACGAGCAGTACTTC. Translating gives CASSSGGLDRAYEQYF.

The chain carries TRBV6-4 and TRBJ2-2; maybe TRBD1 (5 bases). CDR1 and CDR2 from the germline V gene are MRHNA and SNTAGT. The CDR3 has 14 amino acids. Trimming cost V 6 bases and J 3 bases, with 11 bases left between them. The CDR3 region has the DNA TGTGCCAGCAGAGGGGAAGTAGACACCGGGGAGCTGTTTTTT. This encodes CASRGEVDTGELFF.

The V gene is TRBV28, the J gene TRBJ1-6; no clear D. Trimming removed 6 bases from V and 10 bases from J, with 13 bases in between. The CDR3 loop spans 13 amino acids. CDR1 and CDR2 (germline): MDHEN, SYDVKM. The CDR3: CASRRDRVSPLHF. Written as DNA, the CDR3 is TGTGCCAGCAGAAGGGATCGTGTCTCACCCCTCCACTTT.

The V and J genes are TRBV18 and TRBJ2-7, with TRBD2 matching over 8 bases. Trimming cost V 0 bases and J 0 bases; bases outside gene matches: 1. This CDR3 region has 15 residues. CDR1 KGHSH and CDR2 LQKENI come from the germline V gene. Here the CDR3 reads CASSPPAGASYEQYF. As DNA, the CDR3 is TGTGCCAGCTCACCACCAGCGGGGGCCTCCTACGAGCAGTACTTC.

The J gene is TRBJ1-1, the V gene TRBV27, with TRBD1 matching 9 bases. The CDR3 has 13 residues. J lost 7 bases, V lost 6 bases, and 6 bases had no gene match. Germline values: CDR1 MNHEY, CDR2 SMNVEV (reference sequence). The CDR3 DNA follows: TGTGCCAGCAGAGGAGGACAGGGGCGTGAAGCTTTCTTT. Translating it yields CASRGGQGREAFF.

Comments on this clone: The sample contains more than one DNA sequence encoding this CDR3. V is TRBV4-3 and J is TRBJ2-5, with a possible D match to TRBD2 (5 bases). Deletions cut 0 bases from V and 5 bases from J, with 7 bases between. The length of the CDR3 is 13 residues. Germline V gene data show CDR1 as LGHNA and CDR2 as YSLEER. In DNA form, the CDR3 reads TGCGCCAGCAGCCAAGACCCGGGGGAGACCCAGTACTTC. Translation: CASSQDPGETQYF.

Here the CDR3 DNA reads TGTGCCAGCAGCGCTTCCCCGACTAGCGCTACGAACACCGGGGAGCTGTTTTTT. Translation: CASSASPTSATNTGELFF. This chain joins TRBV7-6 and TRBJ2-2, with 8 bases that match TRBD2. Losses at the gene ends were 5 bases for V and 0 bases for J; bases not matched to a gene: 11. The CDR3 is 18 amino acids. CDR1 is SGHVS, CDR2 FNYEAQ, per germline.

This clone appeared a single time. The V and J genes are TRBV7-2 and TRBJ2-3; 10 bases fit TRBD2. Germline values: CDR1 SGHTA, CDR2 FQGNSA. The CDR3 extends over 15 amino acids. V was pared by 3 bases and J by 3 bases, with 3 bases of the junction left unmatched. The CDR3 protein is CASSFPSGRTDTQYF. CDR3 coding DNA: TGTGCCAGCAGCTTCCCTAGCGGGAGAACAGATACGCAGTATTTT.

With regard to this clone: The sample has other DNA sequences that encode this CDR3 too. The rearrangement joins TRBV7-9 to TRBJ2-3, with no clear D. Per the germline V gene, CDR1 is SEHNR and CDR2 is FQNEAQ (reference sequence). V was clipped by 2 bases and J by 6 bases, with 6 bases between them. The CDR3 runs to 12 residues. The chain's CDR3 is CASSLSVDTQYF. CDR3 DNA: TGTGCCAGCAGCTTAAGCGTGGATACGCAGTATTTT. Variable domain in full (rest from reference TRBV7-9 and TRBJ2-3): DTGVSQNPRHKITKRGQNVTFRCDPISEHNRLYWYRQTLGQGPEFLTYFQNEAQLEKSRLLSDRFSAERPKGSFSTLEIQRTEQGDSAMYLCASSLSVDTQYFGPGTRLTVL.

In its sample, this clone was seen once. The rearrangement joins TRBV5-1 to TRBJ2-7; TRBD1 matches at 8 bases. The length of the CDR3 is 16 residues. J lost 1 base, V lost 0 bases, and 6 bases had no gene match. CDR1 is SGHRS, CDR2 YFSETQ, per germline. DNA of the CDR3: TGCGCCAGCAGCTTGGAACCGGGACAGGCTTCCTACGAGCAGTACTTC. Amino acids: CASSLEPGQASYEQYF.

The chain combines TRBV2 with TRBJ2-3, with TRBD2 identical over 8 bases. V trimming: 8 bases; J trimming: 0 bases; junction bases outside the gene matches: 10. Germline CDR1 and CDR2: SNHLY and FYNNEI. The CDR3 sequence is 16 residues long. As DNA, the CDR3 is TGTGCCAGCGGGGCCAGTAGCGGGGTTAGCACAGATACGCAGTATTTT. Its translation is CASGASSGVSTDTQYF.

This clone was counted a single time. The sample has other DNA sequences that encode this CDR3 too. The chain couples TRBV11-2 to TRBJ2-1; D not resolved. Trimming removed 0 bases from V and 7 bases from J, with 7 bases in between. The CDR3 runs to 13 residues. From germline, CDR1 is SGHAT and CDR2 FQNNGV. This CDR3 reads CASSLDGRNEQFF. CDR3 bases: TGTGCCAGCAGCTTAGATGGACGGAATGAGCAGTTCTTC. The full variable domain, with the rest looked up from reference TRBV11-2 and TRBJ2-1, is EAGVAQSPRYKIIEKRQSVAFWCNPISGHATLYWYQQILGQGPKLLIQFQNNGVVDDSQLPKDRFSAERLKGVDSTLKIQPAKLEDSAVYLCASSLDGRNEQFFGPGTRLTVL.